Listed here are 9 T cell receptor beta chains from one sample, sequenced in a study of control samples from healthy donors and cancer patients. Some clones are missing from TCRdb's copy, which holds only in-frame ones; the method was immunoSEQ multiplex PCR. In the table there are tens of thousands of clones, about nine tenths of which are singletons. Sequenced: PBMCs. These receptors came from a man aged 45-65 years with head and neck cancer.

The rearrangement joins TRBV7-2 to TRBJ2-7; D perhaps matches TRBD1 (7 bases). The CDR3 runs to 16 residues. V dropped 4 bases and J dropped 0 bases, with 16 bases sitting between them. The V gene's germline CDR1 is SGHTA and CDR2 FQGNSA. CDR3 DNA sequence: TGTGCCAGCAGCTCCTGGCCGCGGGACAGCTCCTACGAGCAGTACTTC. It translates to CASSSWPRDSSYEQYF.

The chain carries TRBV13 and TRBJ1-4; 7 nucleotides match TRBD1. Trimming took 3 bases from V and 5 from J; bases not matched to a gene: 9. There are 16 residues in the CDR3. Per germline, CDR1 PRHDT and CDR2 FYEKMQ (reference sequence). CDR3 region: CASSFKRTGGNEKLFF. The CDR3 DNA sequence: TGTGCCAGCAGCTTCAAGCGGACAGGCGGGAATGAAAAACTGTTTTTT. Supplemented by reference TRBV13 and TRBJ1-4, the full variable domain reads AAGVIQSPRHLIKEKRETATLKCYPIPRHDTVYWYQQGPGQDPQFLISFYEKMQSDKGSIPDRFSAQQFSDYHSELNMSSLELGDSALYFCASSFKRTGGNEKLFFGSGTQLSVL.

The rearrangement joins TRBV19 to TRBJ1-1; TRBD1 matches at 8 bases. V lost 9 bases, J lost 4 bases, and 7 bases stayed unmatched. CDR3 length: 13 residues. Germline V gene data show CDR1 as LNHDA and CDR2 as SQIVND (reference sequence). The CDR3 here is CASAGGSGTEAFF. The CDR3 DNA reads TGTGCCAGCGCAGGGGGCAGCGGCACTGAAGCTTTCTTT.

The chain employs TRBV30 and TRBJ2-3; 13 bases match TRBD2. Trimming removed 4 bases from V and 5 bases from J; junction bases left unmatched: 9. In germline, CDR1 is GTSNPN, CDR2 SVGIG (reference sequence). The CDR3 loop spans 16 amino acids. The CDR3 here is CAWTRTSGRPGDTQYF. In DNA, the CDR3 is TGTGCCTGGACCCGGACTAGCGGGAGACCGGGAGATACGCAGTATTTT.

A remark on this clone: Germline and junction disagree at one end, which may indicate a read error. This chain joins TRBV11-2 and TRBJ2-1; no firm D call. This CDR3 has 12 residues. Germline values: CDR1 SGHAT, CDR2 FQNNGV. DNA for the CDR3: TGTGCCAGCAGCGGCGGTTACACTGAGCAGTTCTTC. Translating it yields CASSGGYTEQFF.

V and J are TRBV5-1 and TRBJ2-5, with 10 bases fitting TRBD2. The CDR3 consists of 17 residues. V lost 5 bases, J lost 1 base, and 11 bases stayed unmatched. The germline V gene encodes CDR1 SGHRS and CDR2 YFSETQ. This CDR3 is CASRLGYSGGAQETQYF. The DNA for the CDR3 is TGCGCCAGCAGGCTTGGATACAGCGGGGGGGCCCAAGAGACCCAGTACTTC.

This chain connects TRBV7-8 to TRBJ1-3, with D perhaps TRBD1 (6 bases). The CDR3 has 15 residues. V lost 1 base to trimming and J lost 2 bases, with 9 bases between them. Germline CDR1 and CDR2: SGHVS and FQNEAQ. In DNA, the CDR3 is TGTGCCAGCAGCTTAGACAGGGAAGCTGGAAACACCATATATTTT. Translating it yields CASSLDREAGNTIYF.

The chain has TRBV19 and TRBJ2-1; the D is unclear. Deletions cut 7 bases from V and 2 bases from J, with 18 bases between. This CDR3 region has 16 residues. Per germline, CDR1 LNHDA and CDR2 SQIVND (reference sequence). The CDR3 sequence is CASIPGPSVTYNEQFF. The CDR3 coding sequence is TGTGCCAGTATCCCGGGTCCCTCTGTTACCTACAATGAGCAGTTCTTC.

This sequence joins TRBV12-3 or TRBV12-4 and TRBJ2-7; D gene ambiguous. Between the trimmed V and J ends, which lost 6 bases and 0 bases, there was a span of 6 bases. This CDR3 region has 12 residues. This chain's CDR3 is CASSSYSYEQYF. In DNA, the CDR3 is TGTGCCAGCAGCTCCTACTCCTACGAGCAGTACTTC.